Listed here are 9 T cell receptor beta chains from one sample, sequenced in a study of CD8 T cells in ankylosing spondylitis. TCRdb independently ran MiXCR on the 5' RACE reads; one entry per CDR3 protein. The sample shows about 160,000 distinct CDR3 sequences, around 43% of them seen only once. The sample comprised synovial fluid, either unsorted or a sorted T cell fraction (not recorded which). Receptors were obtained from a male donor with ankylosing spondylitis.

The J gene is TRBJ2-6, the V gene TRBV11-1; D remains unclear. V was clipped by 1 base and J by 0 bases, with 13 bases between them. This CDR3 is 18 amino acids long. CDR1 SGHAT and CDR2 FQDESV come from the germline V gene (reference sequence). CDR3 region: CASSLEFARLSGANVLTF. DNA for the CDR3: TGTGCCAGCAGCTTAGAGTTTGCCAGACTCTCTGGGGCCAACGTCCTGACTTTC.

This clonotype occurred a few times. The gene calls are TRBV3-1 and TRBJ2-5; TRBD2 agrees at 14 bases. The CDR3 has 17 residues. Germline assignment: CDR1 LGHDT and CDR2 YNNKEL (reference sequence). V lost 2 bases, J lost 1 base, and 3 bases stayed unmatched. The CDR3 sequence: CASSQRGLAGAQETQYF. Written as DNA, the CDR3 is TGTGCCAGCAGCCAACGGGGACTAGCGGGGGCCCAAGAGACCCAGTACTTC.

The chain carries TRBV5-5 and TRBJ1-1; unclear D gene. The CDR3 contains 15 residues. CDR1 and CDR2 (germline): SGHKS, YYEKEE (reference sequence). Deletions cut 0 bases from V and 0 bases from J, with 9 bases between. The CDR3 DNA follows: TGTGCCAGCAGCTTGGAGTTCGGGGTGAACACTGAAGCTTTCTTT. Translating it yields CASSLEFGVNTEAFF.

This clonotype was counted only a few times. The rearrangement links TRBV6-1 to TRBJ2-2; D ambiguous. This CDR3 region has 13 residues. The germline CDR1 and CDR2 sequences are MNHNS and SASEGT. Trimming left V 6 bases short and J 8 bases short, with 13 bases between. CDR3 residues: CASSPSVAGELFF. The CDR3 DNA follows: TGTGCCAGCAGCCCGTCCGTCGCTGGGGAGCTGTTTTTT.

The rearrangement links TRBV6-1 to TRBJ2-3; TRBD1 is a possible D gene (5 bases). There are 14 residues in the CDR3. Trimming shortened V by 6 bases and J by 2 bases, and 12 bases separated the two germline ends. CDR1 is MNHNS, CDR2 SASEGT, per germline. Written as DNA, the CDR3 is TGTGCCAGCAGAGGGGTATGGGACACAGATACGCAGTATTTT. Translated, it gives CASRGVWDTDTQYF.

This rearrangement joins TRBV4-1 to TRBJ2-3; 10 nucleotides line up with TRBD1. The CDR3 runs 17 residues. Germline-derived CDR1 and CDR2 are MGHRA and YSYEKL. V was clipped by 4 bases and J by 4 bases; unmatched bases: 11. The CDR3 sequence is CASSPPRDRGYADTQYF. CDR3 in DNA: TGCGCCAGCAGCCCACCCCGGGACAGGGGTTACGCAGATACGCAGTATTTT.

This clonotype was recorded once. The chain carries TRBV6-1 and TRBJ1-5; D unclear. This CDR3 is built from 14 residues. Trimming took off 6 bases at V and 5 bases at J, with 14 bases between the two ends. The germline V gene encodes CDR1 MNHNS and CDR2 SASEGT. CDR3 sequence: CASSRRYFDQPQHF. In nucleotides, the CDR3 is TGTGCCAGCAGCCGCCGGTATTTCGATCAGCCCCAGCATTTT.

The chain is built from TRBV2 and TRBJ2-5; 9 bases fit TRBD2. From germline, CDR1 is SNHLY and CDR2 FYNNEI. The V segment lost 3 bases and the J segment 4 bases; nucleotides outside the gene matches: 6. There are 15 residues in the CDR3. The CDR3 sequence: CASSDGGRAGETQYF. The CDR3 DNA reads as TGTGCCAGCAGTGACGGCGGGAGGGCGGGAGAGACCCAGTACTTC.

This chain links TRBV5-1 with TRBJ2-7; no definite D call. Trimming stripped 0 bases from V and 6 bases from J, with 16 bases between. This CDR3 is built from 15 residues. Germline V gene sequence: CDR1 SGHRS, CDR2 YFSETQ. CDR3 nucleotide sequence: TGCGCCAGCAGCTTGGTCCCAGCTATGGCATTCGAGCAGTACTTC. It codes for CASSLVPAMAFEQYF. Looking up the rest from reference TRBV5-1 and TRBJ2-7 gives the full variable domain: KAGVTQTPRYLIKTRGQQVTLSCSPISGHRSVSWYQQTPGQGLQFLFEYFSETQRNKGNFPGRFSGRQFSNSRSEMNVSTLELGDSALYLCASSLVPAMAFEQYFGPGTRLTVT.